This TCR beta chain comes out of a study of siplizumab effects on memory and regulatory T cells. This table comes from immunoSEQ multiplex PCR, and its TCRdb copy is limited to in-frame clones, with some not included. The sample lists approximately 94,000 clones, 75% to 95% occurring once. V lost 0 bases and J 0 bases, leaving 9 bases between the germline ends. Germline assignment: CDR1 KGHSH and CDR2 LQKENI. The CDR3 consists of 16 residues. This chain joins TRBV18 and TRBJ2-1, with D possibly matching TRBD2 (5 bases). The sample taken for sequencing was CD4+ T cells sorted from blood. The TCR was taken from a human donor in good health. CDR3 nucleotide sequence: TGTGCCAGCTCACCACCCACGGGGTACTCCTACAATGAGCAGTTCTTC. This encodes CASSPPTGYSYNEQFF.